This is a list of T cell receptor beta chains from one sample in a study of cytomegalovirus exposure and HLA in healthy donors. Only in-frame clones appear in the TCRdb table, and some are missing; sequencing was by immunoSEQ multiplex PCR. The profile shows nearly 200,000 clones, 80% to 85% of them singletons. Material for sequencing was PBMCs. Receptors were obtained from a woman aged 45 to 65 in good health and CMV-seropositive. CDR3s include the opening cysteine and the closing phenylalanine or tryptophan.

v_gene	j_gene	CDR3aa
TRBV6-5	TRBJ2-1	CASSTSGGYNEQFF
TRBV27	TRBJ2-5	CASSLFSGVGQETQYF
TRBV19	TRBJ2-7	CASSKTTGREQYF
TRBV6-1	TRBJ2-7	CASSESAEFNEQYF
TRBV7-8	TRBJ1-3	CASSLAEGGNTIYF
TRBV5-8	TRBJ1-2	CASSISSSYGYTF
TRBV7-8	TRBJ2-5	CASSQRLAGGPGETQYF
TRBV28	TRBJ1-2	CASRVGTEGGYTF
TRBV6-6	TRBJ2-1	CASSYQASSYNEQFF
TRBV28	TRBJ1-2	CASNLDRGIEGYTF
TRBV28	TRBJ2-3	CASRNLWGGTDTQYF
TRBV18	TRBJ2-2	CASSSRAQGATGELFF
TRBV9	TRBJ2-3	CASSEGGAFRDTQYF
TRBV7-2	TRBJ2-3	CASSFSGSADTQYF
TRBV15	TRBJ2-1	CATSGRDTAPYNEQFF
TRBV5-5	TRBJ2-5	CASSFGAGQGETQYF
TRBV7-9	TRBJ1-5	CASSLVTEDQPQHF
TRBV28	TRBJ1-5	CASGTGLYQPQHF
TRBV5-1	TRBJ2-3	CASSLDGWETDTQYF
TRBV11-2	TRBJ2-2	CASSLVMGGITGELFF
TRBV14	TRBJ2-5	CASSLRTGGRETQYF
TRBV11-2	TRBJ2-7	CASSLGGGTSVPYEQYF
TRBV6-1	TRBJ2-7	CASSEGRGQLYEQYF
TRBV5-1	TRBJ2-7	CASSLAVGTSVETYVGDF
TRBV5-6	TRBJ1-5	CASSLAGDRPYNQPQHF
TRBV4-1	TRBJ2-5	CASSPTSGRTYF
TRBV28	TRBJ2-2	CASSFGGSNTGELFF
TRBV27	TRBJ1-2	CASSLSQGLGRNYGYTF
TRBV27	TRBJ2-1	CASSTRGLGSYNEQFF
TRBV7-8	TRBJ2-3	CASSQLAGGGTDTQYF
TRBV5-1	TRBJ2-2	CASSLATEGIAGELFF